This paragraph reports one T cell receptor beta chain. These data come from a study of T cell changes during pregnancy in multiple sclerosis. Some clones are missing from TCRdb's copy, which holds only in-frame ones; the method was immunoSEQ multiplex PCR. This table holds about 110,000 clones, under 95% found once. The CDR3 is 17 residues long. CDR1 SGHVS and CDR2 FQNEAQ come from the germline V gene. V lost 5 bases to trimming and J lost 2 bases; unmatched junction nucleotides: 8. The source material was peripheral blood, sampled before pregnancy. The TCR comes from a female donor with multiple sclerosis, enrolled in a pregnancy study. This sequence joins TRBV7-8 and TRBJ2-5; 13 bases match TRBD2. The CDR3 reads CASSEGLAGDQQETQYF. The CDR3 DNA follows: TGTGCCAGCAGCGAAGGACTAGCGGGGGACCAACAAGAGACCCAGTACTTC.